What follows are 8 T cell receptor beta chains derived from one specimen sequenced in a study of blood T cell repertoires in COVID-19. Generated by immunoSEQ multiplex PCR, the TCRdb table keeps only in-frame clones and is missing some. The sample lists fewer than 25,000 clones, around 89% occurring once. The sample consisted of peripheral blood. The origin of the receptors is a man between 65 and 85 years old with acute or convalescent COVID-19.

V and J are TRBV6-5 and TRBJ2-7, with 7 nucleotides matching TRBD2. Germline V lookup: CDR1 MNHEY, CDR2 SVGAGI. V shed 5 bases and J 2 bases; nucleotides not matched to a gene: 6. This CDR3 spans 14 amino acids. CDR3 coding DNA: TGTGCCAGCAGTATCCTAGCGGCGACCTACGAGCAGTACTTC. It encodes CASSILAATYEQYF.

For this clone: The same CDR3 also results from other DNA sequences found in this sample. The rearrangement joins TRBV28 to TRBJ1-4; D is possibly TRBD1 (6 bases). This CDR3 comprises 17 residues. Germline V gene lookup returns CDR1 MDHEN and CDR2 SYDVKM. V lost 0 bases and J lost 5, with 16 bases in between. CDR3 sequence: CASSLWGRGRTNEKLFF. The CDR3 nucleotides read TGTGCCAGCAGTTTATGGGGCAGGGGAAGAACAAATGAAAAACTGTTTTTT.

The V call is TRBV7-6, the J call TRBJ2-7; D call uncertain. Between the trimmed V and J ends, which lost 5 bases and 4 bases, there was a span of 12 bases. This CDR3 has 13 residues. The germline CDR1 and CDR2 sequences are SGHVS and FNYEAQ. In nucleotides, the CDR3 is TGTGCCAGCAGCCCCCCCTTGGCTTACGAGCAGTACTTC. Amino acids: CASSPPLAYEQYF.

This chain connects TRBV19 to TRBJ1-2; 8 positions match TRBD1. Germline V gene data show CDR1 as LNHDA and CDR2 as SQIVND (reference sequence). Losses at the gene ends were 5 bases for V and 1 base for J; bases not matched to a gene: 6. The CDR3 is made up of 15 amino acids. The CDR3 sequence is CASSGDRMNNYGYTF. CDR3 in DNA: TGTGCCAGTAGTGGGGACAGGATGAATAACTATGGCTACACCTTC.

V is TRBV7-2 and J is TRBJ2-5, with 13 bases lining up with TRBD2. Germline trimming cut 5 bases from V and 5 bases from J; bases unmatched to any gene: 8. Germline CDR1 and CDR2: SGHTA and FQGNSA. The CDR3 sequence is 16 residues long. The CDR3 region is CASSAGLAGSGETQYF. The CDR3 region has the DNA TGTGCCAGCAGCGCGGGACTAGCGGGAAGCGGGGAGACCCAGTACTTC. The variable domain in full, completed from reference TRBV7-2 and TRBJ2-5, reads GAGVSQSPSNKVTEKGKDVELRCDPISGHTALYWYRQSLGQGLEFLIYFQGNSAPDKSGLPSDRFSAERTGGSVSTLTIQRTQQEDSAVYLCASSAGLAGSGETQYFGPGTRLLVL.

A note on this clone: The junction shows a germline mismatch at one end, possibly a read error. The genes are TRBV7-7 and TRBJ2-5; 12 bases align to TRBD2. The CDR3 is 15 residues long. Germline V gene data show CDR1 as SSHAT and CDR2 as FNYEAQ (reference sequence). The CDR3, as DNA: TGTGCTAGCAGCCAGACGGGACTAGCGGGAGAGACCCAGTACTTC. Translated, it gives CASSQTGLAGETQYF.

J is TRBJ1-5 and V is TRBV6-6, with TRBD1 as a possible D gene (6 bases). CDR1 is MNHNY and CDR2 is SVGAGI in the germline V gene (reference sequence). V was trimmed by 0 bases and J by 6 bases, leaving 12 bases between them. There are 15 residues in the CDR3. The CDR3 is CASSYSGGAGQPQHF. CDR3 sequence (DNA): TGTGCCAGCAGTTACTCCGGGGGGGCAGGTCAGCCCCAGCATTTT.

This clone came up once. The rearrangement uses TRBV6-1 and TRBJ1-5, with 12 bases lining up with TRBD1. Germline CDR1 reads MNHNS; CDR2 reads SASEGT. V shed 3 bases, J shed 9 bases, and the junction held 3 bases outside the gene matches. There are 14 residues in the CDR3. Here the CDR3 DNA reads TGTGCCAGCAGTGAGGGGACAGGGGGCTCGCCCCAGCATTTT. It codes for CASSEGTGGSPQHF.